The clone carrying this T cell receptor (beta chain) was counted a single time. The antigen is undetermined. Method: immunoSEQ multiplex PCR; TCRdb's copy keeps in-frame clones and lacks some. The sample yields roughly 110,000 clones, 92% seen once. This entry belongs to a study of CD4+ T cells in melanoma. V gave up 6 bases and J gave up 5 bases; unmatched junction bases: 8. The CDR3 has 14 residues. Germline V gene data show CDR1 as ENHRY and CDR2 as SYGVKD. Study outcomes and limitations: CD8+ T cell, macrophage and B cell function reportedly correlated with neoantigen-specific CD4+ T cells.

The clonotype was recovered from a human donor with melanoma. The source material was peripheral blood. The chain couples TRBV10-3 to TRBJ2-5, with 8 bases identical to TRBD2. CDR3 bases: TGTGCCATCAGGCCCGGGGGGGCCGGGGAGACCCAGTACTTC. This gives the protein CAIRPGGAGETQYF.